These 10 T cell receptor beta chains were sequenced from one sample in a study of sequential checkpoint blockade in melanoma. The treatment is: randomized to nivolumab then ipilimumab (arm A) or the reverse (arm B). Profiled with immunoSEQ multiplex PCR; TCRdb holds only in-frame clones, not every one. Found here are tens of thousands of clones, approximately 84% of them singletons; the top ten hold around 5.4%. The sequences come from CD8+ T cells sorted from blood (inferred from file names), collected from a patient given nivolumab and ipilimumab in sequence. These receptors were obtained from a human donor with melanoma.

The rearrangement uses TRBV30 and TRBJ1-1, with D unresolved. V lost 2 bases and J 3 bases, leaving 16 bases between the germline ends. CDR3 length: 15 residues. The germline V gene has CDR1 GTSNPN and CDR2 SVGIG (reference sequence). The CDR3 reads CAWSPRWSHYTEAFF. As DNA, the CDR3 is TGTGCCTGGAGTCCACGTTGGAGCCACTACACTGAAGCTTTCTTT.

The chain employs TRBV5-6 and TRBJ1-4; no clear D gene. Germline CDR1 SGHDT, CDR2 YYEEEE. This CDR3 is built from 18 residues. V lost 0 bases and J lost 3, with 18 bases in between. The CDR3 DNA reads TGTGCCAGCAGCTTGGAGGGCGGACTCGTCGGGGCTAATGAAAAACTGTTTTTT. Translation gives CASSLEGGLVGANEKLFF. The full variable domain, rest sourced from reference TRBV5-6 and TRBJ1-4, is DAGVTQSPTHLIKTRGQQVTLRCSPKSGHDTVSWYQQALGQGPQFIFQYYEEEERQRGNFPDRFSGHQFPNYSSELNVNALLLGDSALYLCASSLEGGLVGANEKLFFGSGTQLSVL.

The V call is TRBV5-6, the J call TRBJ2-1; 7 bases map to TRBD2. Germline V gives CDR1 SGHDT, CDR2 YYEEEE. This CDR3 is built from 18 residues. V gave up 2 bases and J gave up 3 bases; unmatched junction bases: 14. The CDR3 nucleotides read TGTGCCAGCAGCTTCTTGTCCCGGGACTATTTCGGCTACAATGAGCAGTTCTTC. Encoded protein: CASSFLSRDYFGYNEQFF.

Details on this clone: One end of the junction varies from germline; a read error may be responsible. The chain employs TRBV4-1 and TRBJ2-3; TRBD1 matches at 11 bases. CDR1 is MGHRA, CDR2 YSYEKL, per germline. This CDR3 is 16 amino acids long. The CDR3 DNA is TGTGCCAGCAGCCAAGAAGCGGGACAGGGGGTCAATACGCAGTATTTT. Translated, it gives CASSQEAGQGVNTQYF.

The chain combines TRBV4-1 with TRBJ2-7, with 12 nucleotides matching TRBD1. The germline gives CDR1 MGHRA, CDR2 YSYEKL. Trimming at V came to 5 bases and at J to 4 bases, leaving 6 bases not matched to a gene. The CDR3 is 15 residues long. CDR3 region: CASSSPGQGAYEQYF. The CDR3 region has the DNA TGCGCCAGCAGCTCACCGGGACAGGGGGCGTACGAGCAGTACTTC.

The V call is TRBV7-8, the J call TRBJ1-1; D perhaps matches TRBD1 (5 bases). In germline, CDR1 is SGHVS, CDR2 FQNEAQ. Deletions cut 2 bases from V and 2 bases from J, with 12 bases between. CDR3 size: 15 residues. CDR3 sequence (DNA): TGTGCCAGCAGCTTAATTCAGGGAGGTAACACTGAAGCTTTCTTT. Residues: CASSLIQGGNTEAFF.

The V call is TRBV7-9, the J call TRBJ2-7, with D tentatively TRBD2 (6 bases). The V gene's germline CDR1 is SEHNR and CDR2 FQNEAQ (reference sequence). This CDR3 contains 15 residues. V was cut by 5 bases and J by 5 bases, with 19 bases left in between. In nucleotides, the CDR3 is TGTGCCAGCAGCCCCCGGGTGGGGGGTAACAACGAGCAGTACTTC. Its protein product is CASSPRVGGNNEQYF.

V is TRBV27 and J is TRBJ2-1, with 9 positions matching TRBD2. Germline values: CDR1 MNHEY, CDR2 SMNVEV (reference sequence). Trimming cost V 3 bases and J 4 bases; bases outside gene matches: 16. The CDR3 has 19 residues. CDR3 sequence: CASSLVLQYPSGIYNEQFF. The CDR3 DNA reads as TGTGCCAGCAGTTTGGTACTCCAGTACCCTAGCGGGATTTACAATGAGCAGTTCTTC.

The J gene is TRBJ2-7, the V gene TRBV27, with D maybe TRBD2 (6 bases). Trimming cost V 9 bases and J 1 base, with 10 bases left between them. CDR1 and CDR2 from the germline V gene are MNHEY and SMNVEV (reference sequence). This CDR3 spans 12 amino acids. CDR3 coding DNA: TGTGCCAGTTGGGACTCGTCCTACGAGCAGTACTTC. Its protein is CASWDSSYEQYF.

This clone showed up just a few times. This chain links TRBV5-5 with TRBJ2-3; 14 bases map to TRBD2. V shed 3 bases and J 0 bases; nucleotides not matched to a gene: 6. Germline V gene sequence: CDR1 SGHKS, CDR2 YYEKEE (reference sequence). The CDR3 is made up of 18 amino acids. Here the CDR3 reads CASSYGTSGGLSTDTQYF. The CDR3 nucleotides read TGTGCCAGCAGCTATGGGACTAGCGGGGGCCTTAGCACAGATACGCAGTATTTT.